This T cell receptor (beta chain) stems from a study of cytomegalovirus exposure and HLA in healthy donors. Study as a whole: In a later analysis, the 120 or so validation repertoires were reported to have used the same platform as the 600 to 800 first-cohort repertoires. Points from the study as a whole: The study recorded fewer than 200 TCR beta chains that were cytomegalovirus-associated. Testing in vitro showed a few CMV-associated chains specific for CMV antigens.

With regard to this clone: Its antigen is not known.

The length of the CDR3 is 15 residues. V dropped 5 bases and J dropped 3; count of bases not matched to a gene: 3. Germline loops: CDR1 WNHNN, CDR2 SYGVQD (reference sequence). Clones were read by immunoSEQ multiplex PCR, and TCRdb kept only the in-frame ones, dropping some. The top ten clones hold about 2.9% of a sample with around 60,000 clones, 80% to 95% of them seen once. The specimen sequenced was PBMCs. The receptor's source is a man younger than 35 in good health and CMV-seronegative. The chain has TRBV10-1 and TRBJ2-1; TRBD2 aligns across 11 bases. This chain's CDR3 is CASSRTSGRYNEQFF. The DNA of the CDR3 is TGCGCCAGCAGTCGGACTAGCGGGCGCTACAATGAGCAGTTCTTC.